Presented here are 30 T cell receptor beta chains from one specimen sequenced in a study of identical twins. MiXCR was run by TCRdb on the 5' RACE reads, yielding one entry per CDR3 protein. The sample yields around 490,000 distinct CDR3 sequences, nearly 15% seen once. These data are also associated with another study on yellow fever vaccine responses in identical twins.

The sequencing sample was made of CD4+ T cells sorted from blood. Source of these receptors: a woman aged 18-35 years in good health.

The rearrangement joins TRBV5-1 to TRBJ2-1, with D unresolved. The CDR3 is made up of 13 amino acids. Germline CDR1 reads SGHRS; CDR2 reads YFSETQ. Trimming cost V 4 bases and J 7 bases, with 12 bases left between them. The CDR3, as DNA: TGCGCCAGCAGCCTGTGGCTTGGGAATGAGCAGTTCTTC. As protein: CASSLWLGNEQFF.

The chain is built from TRBV7-8 and TRBJ2-3; D might be TRBD2 (6 bases). CDR1 SGHVS and CDR2 FQNEAQ come from the germline V gene. Trimming stripped 3 bases from V and 4 bases from J, with 17 bases between. The CDR3 spans 16 residues. The CDR3 sequence: CASSLGLIESSDTQYF. The CDR3 DNA follows: TGTGCCAGCAGCTTGGGACTCATCGAATCATCAGATACGCAGTATTTT.

The V call is TRBV5-1, the J call TRBJ2-1, with D maybe TRBD2 (6 bases). CDR3 length equals 16 residues. CDR1 SGHRS and CDR2 YFSETQ come from the germline V gene. Trimming removed 4 bases at V and 3 bases at J, with 17 bases between. The CDR3 DNA sequence: TGCGCCAGCAGCCTTCTTGGCGGCGGGATCTACAATGAGCAGTTCTTC. Its translation is CASSLLGGGIYNEQFF.

J is TRBJ2-1 and V is TRBV6-1, with 10 bases matching TRBD2. V was pared by 6 bases and J by 3 bases, with 11 bases of the junction left unmatched. The CDR3 sequence is 17 residues long. In germline, CDR1 is MNHNS, CDR2 SASEGT. CDR3 residues: CASSSTPTSGLYNEQFF. Written as DNA, the CDR3 is TGTGCCAGCAGCTCTACCCCGACTAGCGGGCTCTACAATGAGCAGTTCTTC.

There are a few counts of this clonotype. V usage is TRBV5-1 and J usage is TRBJ2-1, with 14 nucleotides matching TRBD2. Germline V gene data show CDR1 as SGHRS and CDR2 as YFSETQ. This CDR3 is built from 15 residues. V was pared by 4 bases and J by 9 bases, with 6 bases of the junction left unmatched. CDR3 sequence (DNA): TGCGCCAGCAGCGCGGGACTAGCGGGAGACGCTGAGCAGTTCTTC. Translation: CASSAGLAGDAEQFF.

The V and J genes are TRBV14 and TRBJ2-5; D is uncertain. The CDR3 has 13 residues. CDR1 and CDR2 (germline): SGHDN, FVKESK. Trimming shortened V by 4 bases and J by 1 base, and 7 bases separated the two germline ends. The CDR3 loop is CASSRYSQETQYF. CDR3 bases: TGTGCCAGCAGCCGATACAGCCAAGAGACCCAGTACTTC.

The chain uses TRBV15 and TRBJ2-3, with unresolved D. Trimming stripped 1 base from V and 6 bases from J, with 5 bases between. CDR1 and CDR2 from the germline V gene are LNHNV and YYDKDF (reference sequence). This CDR3 has 12 residues. In DNA form, the CDR3 reads TGTGCCACCAGCAGAGCTGCCGATACGCAGTATTTT. Translation: CATSRAADTQYF. The whole variable domain, filled in from reference TRBV15 and TRBJ2-3, reads DAMVIQNPRYQVTQFGKPVTLSCSQTLNHNVMYWYQQKSSQAPKLLFHYYDKDFNNEADTPDNFQSRRPNTSFCFLDIRSPGLGDTAMYLCATSRAADTQYFGPGTRLTVL.

The chain recombines TRBV28 with TRBJ1-1, with unresolved D. Germline-derived CDR1 and CDR2 are MDHEN and SYDVKM. V lost 6 bases, J lost 0 bases, and 11 bases lay in between. The CDR3 has 14 amino acids. CDR3 amino acids: CASRNLVVNTEAFF. The CDR3 DNA is TGTGCCAGCAGGAATTTGGTGGTGAACACTGAAGCTTTCTTT.

The chain links TRBV12-3 or TRBV12-4 to TRBJ2-2, with 9 bases aligning to TRBD2. This CDR3 has 18 residues. J was trimmed by 4 bases and V by 11 bases; bases with no gene match: 20. The CDR3 sequence: CACCYGASAGGTTGELFF. CDR3 sequence (DNA): TGTGCCTGCTGTTACGGTGCTTCAGCGGGGGGTACCACCGGGGAGCTGTTTTTT.

The rearrangement joins TRBV25-1 to TRBJ1-1; perhaps TRBD1 as D (6 bases). Germline V gene sequence: CDR1 MGHDK, CDR2 SYGVNS. The V gene lost 4 bases and the J gene lost 6 bases, with 21 bases spanning the gap. The CDR3 sequence is 16 residues long. The CDR3 reads CASSVDFRGPGAEAFF. The CDR3 DNA is TGTGCCAGCAGTGTGGATTTCAGGGGACCCGGCGCTGAAGCTTTCTTT. Combining the CDR3 with reference TRBV25-1 and TRBJ1-1 gives the whole variable domain EADIYQTPRYLVIGTGKKITLECSQTMGHDKMYWYQQDPGMELHLIHYSYGVNSTEKGDLSSESTVSRIRTEHFPLTLESARPSHTSQYLCASSVDFRGPGAEAFFGQGTRLTVV.

This clonotype was seen at least ten times. V usage is TRBV12-3 or TRBV12-4 and J usage is TRBJ1-6, with 7 positions matching TRBD1. The trim removed 3 bases at V and 11 bases at J, leaving 7 bases unmatched. This CDR3 has 14 residues. The CDR3 bases are TGTGCCAGCAGTTTTCGACAGGGTGAGGCACCCCTCCACTTT. Its translation is CASSFRQGEAPLHF.

The J gene is TRBJ2-6, the V gene TRBV5-1; TRBD1 agrees at 9 bases. Germline lookup yields CDR1 SGHRS and CDR2 YFSETQ. The junction had 9 bases not matched to a gene; V was cut back by 4 bases and J by 1 base. This CDR3 has 18 residues. The CDR3 spells CASSVRGQGLSGANVLTF. The DNA for the CDR3 is TGCGCCAGCAGCGTCCGGGGACAGGGACTATCTGGGGCCAACGTCCTGACTTTC.

This clonotype came up many times. J is TRBJ2-3 and V is TRBV5-1; possible D gene TRBD1, 6 bases. Trimming removed 2 bases from V and 2 bases from J, with 12 bases in between. The length of the CDR3 is 15 residues. The germline V gene has CDR1 SGHRS and CDR2 YFSETQ. The CDR3 coding sequence is TGCGCCAGCAGCTTTTCGCAGGGGATCACAGATACGCAGTATTTT. Amino acids: CASSFSQGITDTQYF.

This clonotype was counted a few times. The CDR3 region has the DNA TGTGCCAGCAGCTCCGGGCCCCGGGCCGGGGAGCTGTTTTTT. Its protein is CASSSGPRAGELFF. V and J are TRBV6-1 and TRBJ2-2; D remains ambiguous. The ends were cut back, 6 bases at V and 6 bases at J, with 14 bases in the middle. The CDR3 is 14 residues long. Germline CDR1 and CDR2: MNHNS and SASEGT.

V gene TRBV28 combines with J gene TRBJ2-1; TRBD1 matches 7 bases. CDR1 and CDR2 from the germline V gene are MDHEN and SYDVKM. Unmatched junction bases numbered 13, after V lost 3 bases and J lost 8 bases. The CDR3 contains 16 residues. The CDR3 DNA reads as TGTGCCAGCAGTTTCCCAAACCAGGGGGTCGGCTATGAGCAGTTCTTC. Protein product: CASSFPNQGVGYEQFF.

This chain uses TRBV28 with TRBJ2-3, with D perhaps assigned TRBD1 or TRBD2 (6 bases each). Germline assignment: CDR1 MDHEN and CDR2 SYDVKM. The CDR3 has 17 residues. Deletions cut 2 bases from V and 0 bases from J, with 15 bases between. The CDR3 is CASSLRGAARSTDTQYF. The CDR3 nucleotides are TGTGCCAGCAGTTTAAGGGGGGCAGCGCGAAGCACAGATACGCAGTATTTT.

This chain joins TRBV6-5 and TRBJ1-5, with D unresolved. The CDR3 extends over 15 amino acids. In germline, CDR1 is MNHEY, CDR2 SVGAGI. The germline V and J ends were trimmed by 2 bases and 2 bases, with 10 bases remaining between them. CDR3 nucleotide sequence: TGTGCCAGCAGTTACCGCGGGTCGGGCAATCAGCCCCAGCATTTT. Encoded protein: CASSYRGSGNQPQHF.

Only a few counts were recorded for this clonotype. This rearrangement joins TRBV6-2 or TRBV6-3 to TRBJ2-7; 9 bases line up with TRBD1. Looked up from germline, CDR1 is MNHEY and CDR2 is SVGEGT. Trimming at V came to 1 base and at J to 6 bases, leaving 4 bases not matched to a gene. The CDR3 is made up of 14 amino acids. The CDR3 bases are TGTGCCAGCAGTTACTTGTCGGACAGGGGCGAGCAGTACGTC. Translation: CASSYLSDRGEQYV.

The rearrangement links TRBV6-1 to TRBJ2-3; D unclear. Germline lookup yields CDR1 MNHNS and CDR2 SASEGT. V lost 2 bases and J lost 1, with 13 bases in between. The length of the CDR3 is 16 residues. The CDR3: CASSERTPAGTDTQYF. The CDR3 DNA reads as TGTGCCAGCAGTGAAAGGACCCCCGCTGGCACAGATACGCAGTATTTT.

This clonotype occurred a few times. This chain's CDR3 is CASSEVAGNTGELFF. The CDR3 DNA reads as TGTGCCAGCAGTGAGGTAGCGGGGAACACCGGGGAGCTGTTTTTT. J is TRBJ2-2 and V is TRBV2, with TRBD2 matching 7 bases. CDR3 size: 15 residues. V trimming: 3 bases; J trimming: 1 base; junction bases outside the gene matches: 2. In germline, CDR1 is SNHLY, CDR2 FYNNEI.

The J gene is TRBJ1-3, the V gene TRBV5-1, with D maybe TRBD1 (5 bases). The germline V gene encodes CDR1 SGHRS and CDR2 YFSETQ. CDR3 size: 14 residues. The V and J ends lost 1 base and 2 bases respectively, with 7 bases between them. Here the CDR3 reads CASSLTGPGNTIYF. CDR3 bases: TGCGCCAGCAGCTTGACGGGGCCTGGAAACACCATATATTTT.

This sequence joins TRBV7-9 and TRBJ2-7; D call uncertain. The CDR3 sequence is 13 residues long. CDR1 is SEHNR and CDR2 is FQNEAQ in the germline V gene (reference sequence). Trimming cost V 1 base and J 3 bases, with 7 bases left between them. CDR3 in DNA: TGTGCCAGCAGCTTAGATGGGGTCTACGAGCAGTACGTC. Translating it yields CASSLDGVYEQYV.

The chain has TRBV6-1 and TRBJ2-4; D unclear. CDR3 size: 13 residues. V lost 8 bases and J 2 bases, leaving 10 bases between the germline ends. CDR1 and CDR2 (germline): MNHNS, SASEGT. CDR3 amino acids: CASGVDPKNIQYF. As DNA, the CDR3 is TGTGCCAGCGGGGTTGATCCCAAAAACATTCAGTACTTC.

This clonotype was detected only a few times. The chain has TRBV6-4 and TRBJ2-1, with TRBD2 identical over 14 bases. The CDR3 runs to 14 residues. V was clipped by 6 bases and J by 9 bases; unmatched bases: 4. CDR1 MRHNA and CDR2 SNTAGT come from the germline V gene. CDR3 DNA sequence: TGTGCCAGCAGGGGACTAGCGGGAGATGGTGAGCAGTTCTTC. Encoded protein: CASRGLAGDGEQFF.

In this sample, this clonotype turned up a few times. V is TRBV10-2 and J is TRBJ2-1; TRBD1 matches at 9 bases. The CDR3 loop spans 12 amino acids. The ends lost 6 bases at V and 10 bases at J; junction bases unmatched: 4. Germline loops: CDR1 WSHSY, CDR2 SAAADI. CDR3 DNA: TGCGCCAGCAGCCCGGGACAGGGAGAGCAGTTCTTC. This sequence encodes CASSPGQGEQFF.

The J gene is TRBJ1-1, the V gene TRBV7-8; D uncertain. Germline V gene data show CDR1 as SGHVS and CDR2 as FQNEAQ. Trimming removed 5 bases at V and 6 bases at J, with 13 bases between. The CDR3 loop spans 13 amino acids. CDR3 sequence: CASSLTGSPEAFF. The DNA of the CDR3 is TGTGCCAGCAGCCTCACGGGGTCTCCTGAAGCTTTCTTT.

This clonotype was seen at least ten times. The CDR3 coding sequence is TGTGCCAGCAGTTTACGAGGGGGTACGAGCAATCAGCCCCAGCATTTT. This sequence encodes CASSLRGGTSNQPQHF. V usage is TRBV12-3 or TRBV12-4 and J usage is TRBJ1-5, with D maybe TRBD1 (6 bases). The CDR3 consists of 16 residues. V was pared by 2 bases and J by 1 base, with 12 bases between.

J is TRBJ2-3 and V is TRBV12-5, with TRBD2 matching over 8 bases. Per the germline V gene, CDR1 is LGHNT and CDR2 is FRNRAP. With V trimmed by 6 bases and J by 8 bases, 13 bases remained unmatched. The CDR3 runs to 15 residues. Written as DNA, the CDR3 is TGTGCTAGTGGGGTGAATAGCGGGACCCTAAGTACGCAGTATTTT. It encodes CASGVNSGTLSTQYF.

This clonotype showed up many times. J is TRBJ2-7 and V is TRBV4-1; 15 bases align to TRBD2. Looked up from germline, CDR1 is MGHRA and CDR2 is YSYEKL. V lost 4 bases and J lost 5; bases outside the gene matches: 9. CDR3 size: 17 residues. The CDR3 DNA reads TGCGCCAGCAGCCGCGGTGGACTAGCGGGAGGGGTCGACGAGCAGTACTTC. Its protein product is CASSRGGLAGGVDEQYF.

This chain connects TRBV28 to TRBJ2-1, with TRBD2 matching 10 bases. V lost 3 bases, J lost 2 bases, and 7 bases stayed unmatched. The CDR3 consists of 17 residues. From germline, CDR1 is MDHEN and CDR2 SYDVKM. The CDR3 bases are TGTGCCAGCAGTTTCCGAGCGGGAGGGCCCGCCTACAATGAGCAGTTCTTC. It yields the protein CASSFRAGGPAYNEQFF. Using reference TRBV28 and TRBJ2-1 for the parts outside the CDR3, the full variable domain is DVKVTQSSRYLVKRTGEKVFLECVQDMDHENMFWYRQDPGLGLRLIYFSYDVKMKEKGDIPEGYSVSREKKERFSLILESASTNQTSMYLCASSFRAGGPAYNEQFFGPGTRLTVL.